The clone carrying this TCR beta chain was counted a few times. Germline CDR1 MNHEY, CDR2 SVGAGI. The CDR3 consists of 14 residues. The V and J ends lost 4 bases and 4 bases respectively, with 14 bases between them. Isolated RNA was reverse transcribed in full, so expressed TCRB transcripts were sequenced. Sequencing used immunoSEQ multiplex PCR; TCRdb keeps in-frame clones, though not all of them. Of 900,000 or so clones detected, about a sixth appear once; the ten largest clones hold about 0.02%. This record belongs to a study of beta chain features in type 1 diabetes. The sample comprised naive CD4+ T cells from blood. This chain connects TRBV6-5 to TRBJ2-7, with D uncertain. The TCR originated in a woman between 18 and 29 years old in good health. CDR3 coding DNA: TGTGCCAGCAGTTTGACGAGGTTCCCTTACGAGCAGTACTTC. Amino acid sequence: CASSLTRFPYEQYF.